The source of this TCR beta chain is a study of T cell repertoires in cytomegalovirus infection (dated by TCRdb to about 2019). In the study overall: Donor HLA type was relevant to the analysis, as public TCR beta signatures indicated carriage of CMV infection together with the matching HLA type.

CDR1 and CDR2, looked up from the germline V gene, are SGHTA and FQGNSA. V and J are truncated by 5 bases and 3 bases respectively, leaving an intervening sequence of 13 bases. Inclusive of the bounding cysteine and phenylalanine, the CDR3 is 14 residues long. Only the CDR3 part of the read is kept: 42 bases, read in frame from the first base. Sequencing was carried out with an Illumina HiSeq 1500. TCRdb cleaned the public reads at Q25 with fastp, built clones with MiXCR and kept in-frame beta chains. Every entry covers one CDR3 protein and lists the most common genes and DNA from its rows. For this sample the table gives approximately 290,000 distinct CDR3 sequences, of which over 20% were detected only once. Of the sample, about 15% falls within the top ten clones. Overall study outcomes, separate from this receptor: Cumulative frequency of public TCR beta family members discriminated carriers of CMV infection plus the relevant HLA type in this cohort and an independent 352-donor cohort. The ex vivo response was dominated by HLA-C-restricted CMV-specific TCR beta clonotypes, and the single most frequent clonotype in two of eight donors was supplied by these HLA-C-restricted clonotypes.

This clonotype was seen many times. Its antigen has not been determined. Qualities for individual bases were not recorded, and no much larger clone is one base off. Here the chain combines TRBV7-2 and TRBJ2-5; the D region possibly corresponds to TRBD2 (6 bases align). The sample consisted of PBMCs. The clonotype originates from a human donor in good health (CMV status not recorded). Some clones in this sample may be carry-over from other donors' samples. The nucleotide sequence is TGTGCCAGCAGCGGATTACGCGGGAAAGAGACCCAGTACTTC. This sequence encodes CASSGLRGKETQYF.